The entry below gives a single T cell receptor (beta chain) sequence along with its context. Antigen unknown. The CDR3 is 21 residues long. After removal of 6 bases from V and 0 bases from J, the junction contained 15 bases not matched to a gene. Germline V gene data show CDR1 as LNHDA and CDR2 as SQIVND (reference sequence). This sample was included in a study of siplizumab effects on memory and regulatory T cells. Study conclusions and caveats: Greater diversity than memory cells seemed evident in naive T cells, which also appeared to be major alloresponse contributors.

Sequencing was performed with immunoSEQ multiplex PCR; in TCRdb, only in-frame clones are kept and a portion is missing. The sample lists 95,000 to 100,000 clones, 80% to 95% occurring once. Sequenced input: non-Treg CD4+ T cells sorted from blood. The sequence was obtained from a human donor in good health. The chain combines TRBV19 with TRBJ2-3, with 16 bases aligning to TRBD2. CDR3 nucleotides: TGTGCCAGTAGGCACCATCCGGGACTAGCGGGAGGGTCTATTAGCACAGATACGCAGTATTTT. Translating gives CASRHHPGLAGGSISTDTQYF. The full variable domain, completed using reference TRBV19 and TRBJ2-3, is DGGITQSPKYLFRKEGQNVTLSCEQNLNHDAMYWYRQDPGQGLRLIYYSQIVNDFQKGDIAEGYSVSREKKESFPLTVTSAQKNPTAFYLCASRHHPGLAGGSISTDTQYFGPGTRLTVL.